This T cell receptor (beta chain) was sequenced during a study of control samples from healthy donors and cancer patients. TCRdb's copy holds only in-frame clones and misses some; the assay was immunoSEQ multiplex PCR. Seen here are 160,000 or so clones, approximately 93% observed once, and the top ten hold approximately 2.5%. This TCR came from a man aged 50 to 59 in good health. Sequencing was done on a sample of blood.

The DNA of the CDR3 is TGTGCCAGCTCGTATCAGGGTTATGATAGCAATCAGCCCCAGCATTTT. Translating gives CASSYQGYDSNQPQHF. The chain uses TRBV18 and TRBJ1-5; D possibly corresponds to TRBD1 (5 bases). V gave up 6 bases and J gave up 0 bases, with 15 bases separating them. CDR1 is KGHSH and CDR2 is LQKENI in the germline V gene. CDR3 length: 16 residues.